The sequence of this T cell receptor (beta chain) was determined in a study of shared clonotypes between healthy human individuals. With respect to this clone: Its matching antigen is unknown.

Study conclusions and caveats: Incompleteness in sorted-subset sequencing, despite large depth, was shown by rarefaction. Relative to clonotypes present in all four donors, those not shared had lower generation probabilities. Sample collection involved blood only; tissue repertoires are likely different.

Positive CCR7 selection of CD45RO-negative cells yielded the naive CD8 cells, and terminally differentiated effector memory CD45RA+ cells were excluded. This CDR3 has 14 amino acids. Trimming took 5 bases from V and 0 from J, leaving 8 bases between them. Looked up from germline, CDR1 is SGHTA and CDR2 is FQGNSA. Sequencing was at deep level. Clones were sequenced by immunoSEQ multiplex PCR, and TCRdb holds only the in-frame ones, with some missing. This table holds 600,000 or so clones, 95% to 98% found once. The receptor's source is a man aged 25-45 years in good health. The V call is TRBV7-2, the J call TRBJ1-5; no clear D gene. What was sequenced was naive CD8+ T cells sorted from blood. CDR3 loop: CASSESYSNQPQHF. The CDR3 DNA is TGTGCCAGCAGCGAAAGCTATAGCAATCAGCCCCAGCATTTT.